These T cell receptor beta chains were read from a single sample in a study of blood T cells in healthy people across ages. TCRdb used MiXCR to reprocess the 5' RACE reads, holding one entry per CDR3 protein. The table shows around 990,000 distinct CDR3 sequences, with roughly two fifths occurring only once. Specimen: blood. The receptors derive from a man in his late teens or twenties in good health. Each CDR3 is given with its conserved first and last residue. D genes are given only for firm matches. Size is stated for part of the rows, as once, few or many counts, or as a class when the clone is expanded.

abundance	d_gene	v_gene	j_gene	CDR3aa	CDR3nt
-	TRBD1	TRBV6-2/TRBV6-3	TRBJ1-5	CASRPGQGGQPQHF	TGTGCCAGCAGGCCCGGACAGGGGGGACAGCCCCAGCATTTT
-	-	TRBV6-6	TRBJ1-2	CASSYKDGYGYTF	TGTGCCAGCAGTTACAAGGACGGCTATGGCTACACCTTC
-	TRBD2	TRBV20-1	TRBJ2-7	CSATDGGYLNNEQYF	TGCAGTGCTACCGACGGGGGGTATTTGAACAATGAGCAGTACTTC
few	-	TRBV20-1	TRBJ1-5	CSAGRLGDQPQHF	TGCAGTGCTGGGAGATTAGGGGATCAGCCCCAGCATTTT
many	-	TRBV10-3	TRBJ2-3	CAISDQEDTQYF	TGTGCCATCAGTGATCAGGAAGATACGCAGTATTTT
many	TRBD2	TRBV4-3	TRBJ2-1	CASSPWTSGDNEQFF	TGCGCCAGCAGCCCTTGGACTAGCGGGGACAATGAGCAGTTCTTC
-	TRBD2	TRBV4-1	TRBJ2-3	CASSQEQRDTDTQYF	TGCGCCAGCAGCCAAGAACAGCGGGACACAGATACGCAGTATTTT
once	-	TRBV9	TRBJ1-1	CASGGTTEAFF	TGTGCCAGCGGAGGGACGACTGAAGCTTTCTTT
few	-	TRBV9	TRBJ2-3	CASSVPFGQTTTDTQYF	TGTGCCAGCAGCGTTCCGTTCGGACAGACGACGACAGATACGCAGTATTTT
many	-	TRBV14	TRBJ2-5	CASSQGVTQYF	TGTGCCAGCAGCCAAGGAGTTACCCAGTACTTC
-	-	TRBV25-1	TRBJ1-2	CASSEWTGYGYTF	TGTGCCAGCAGTGAATGGACCGGCTATGGCTACACCTTC
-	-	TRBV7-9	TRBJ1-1	CASSPSRSEAFF	TGTGCCAGCAGCCCTTCCCGATCGGAAGCTTTCTTT
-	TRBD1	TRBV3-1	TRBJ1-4	CASRRQGTNEKLFF	TGTGCCAGCAGACGACAGGGGACTAATGAAAAACTGTTTTTT
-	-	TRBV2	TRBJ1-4	CASAGALSLTEKLFF	TGTGCCAGCGCCGGGGCACTCAGCCTCACTGAAAAACTGTTTTTT
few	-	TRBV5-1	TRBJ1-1	CASSPHTLNTEAFF	TGCGCCAGCAGCCCGCATACCCTGAACACTGAAGCTTTCTTT
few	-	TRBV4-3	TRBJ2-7	CASSDTVSSSYEQYF	TGCGCCAGCAGCGATACAGTGTCGTCCTCCTACGAGCAGTACTTC
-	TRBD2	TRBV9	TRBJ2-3	CASSPRTSGAPDTQYF	TGTGCCAGCAGCCCGCGGACTAGCGGGGCGCCAGATACGCAGTATTTT
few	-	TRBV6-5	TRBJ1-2	CASSEELTYGYTF	TGTGCCAGCAGTGAGGAACTAACCTATGGCTACACCTTC